Below, 14 T cell receptor beta chains from the same sample are listed, as sequenced in a study of PD-L1 blockade in urothelial cancer. As for time point: peripheral blood 6 weeks after treatment start. Clones were sequenced by immunoSEQ multiplex PCR, and TCRdb holds only the in-frame ones, with some missing. The repertoire includes 45,000 to 60,000 clones, about 88% of them detected once, and roughly 2.5% sits in the top ten. Sequenced material: PBMCs, taken around atezolizumab (anti-PD-L1) treatment. Receptors originate from a man aged 55 to 70 with urothelial cancer.

The genes are TRBV10-3 and TRBJ1-1; D gene unclear. Germline V lookup: CDR1 ENHRY, CDR2 SYGVKD. The ends were cut back, 10 bases at V and 1 base at J, with 13 bases in the middle. This CDR3 region has 13 residues. Here the CDR3 DNA reads TGTGCCAGCCGAGCGAGAGAGAACACTGAAGCTTTCTTT. Its translation is CASRARENTEAFF.

The chain links TRBV2 to TRBJ2-1; 8 nucleotides line up with TRBD1. The CDR3 loop spans 14 amino acids. V was pared by 6 bases and J by 8 bases, with 9 bases of the junction left unmatched. Germline V CDR1 and CDR2: SNHLY, FYNNEI. Here the CDR3 DNA reads TGTGCCAGCAGGGCAGGGGGCGGTAAATATGAGCAGTTCTTC. Translation gives CASRAGGGKYEQFF.

This clone was observed a single time. This chain uses TRBV4-3 with TRBJ2-5, with TRBD1 matching 8 bases. Germline assignment: CDR1 LGHNA and CDR2 YSLEER. CDR3 size: 14 residues. The V segment lost 5 bases and the J segment 1 base; nucleotides outside the gene matches: 3. CDR3 loop: CASSSGQGQETQYF. CDR3 sequence (DNA): TGCGCCAGCAGCTCAGGACAGGGCCAAGAGACCCAGTACTTC.

This sequence joins TRBV11-2 and TRBJ1-2, with TRBD1 identical over 9 bases. The germline CDR1 and CDR2 sequences are SGHAT and FQNNGV. With 5 bases clipped from V and 0 bases from J, the junction kept 7 bases outside the gene matches. CDR3 length: 16 residues. CDR3 nucleotides: TGTGCCAGCAGCCCTTGGACAGGGGCCTCTAACTATGGCTACACCTTC. Translation gives CASSPWTGASNYGYTF.

The rearrangement uses TRBV5-1 and TRBJ1-3; TRBD1 is a possible D gene (5 bases). Germline V gene data show CDR1 as SGHRS and CDR2 as YFSETQ. The CDR3 consists of 13 residues. Trimming pared 4 bases from V and 4 bases from J, leaving 9 bases between. The CDR3 reads CASSPQGGNTIYF. The CDR3 nucleotides read TGCGCCAGCAGCCCCCAGGGCGGAAACACCATATATTTT.

The CDR3 sequence: CASSQARTVGTGVAYEQYF. CDR3 nucleotides: TGCGCCAGCAGCCAAGCCCGAACGGTTGGGACAGGGGTAGCCTACGAGCAGTACTTC. V gene TRBV4-3 combines with J gene TRBJ2-7; 10 nucleotides align to TRBD1. The germline V gene encodes CDR1 LGHNA and CDR2 YSLEER. With 1 base clipped from V and 2 bases from J, the junction kept 14 bases outside the gene matches. The length of the CDR3 is 19 residues.

Only one count was recorded for this clone. The V and J genes are TRBV7-9 and TRBJ2-4; possibly TRBD2 for D (6 bases). V lost 5 bases and J lost 13, with 15 bases in between. The CDR3 has 12 amino acids. Germline CDR1 is SEHNR and CDR2 is FQNEAQ (reference sequence). CDR3: CASSVLERAQYF. CDR3 coding DNA: TGTGCCAGCAGCGTCTTAGAGCGGGCGCAGTACTTC.

The genes are TRBV7-9 and TRBJ2-7; D gene ambiguous. V lost 6 bases to trimming and J lost 0 bases, with 9 bases between them. The CDR3 totals 13 residues. Germline V CDR1 and CDR2: SEHNR, FQNEAQ (reference sequence). CDR3 sequence: CASSPAVSYEQYF. The CDR3 DNA reads TGTGCCAGCAGTCCCGCGGTCTCCTACGAGCAGTACTTC.

The chain employs TRBV30 and TRBJ1-2, with 10 bases aligning to TRBD1. Looked up from germline, CDR1 is GTSNPN and CDR2 is SVGIG (reference sequence). This CDR3 spans 13 amino acids. Trimming cost V 3 bases and J 5 bases; bases outside gene matches: 3. CDR3 loop: CAWSPGQGYGYTF. The CDR3 coding sequence is TGTGCCTGGAGCCCGGGACAGGGGTATGGCTACACCTTC.

Concerning this clone: Other DNA sequences from this sample encode an identical CDR3 as well. The chain joins TRBV29-1 to TRBJ2-3; 10 bases map to TRBD2. The CDR3 is 16 amino acids. The V gene's germline CDR1 is SQVTM and CDR2 ANQGSEA. The junction had 8 bases not matched to a gene; V was cut back by 3 bases and J by 2 bases. In DNA, the CDR3 is TGCAGCGTTGATGGGCTAGCGGGAGACTCCACAGATACGCAGTATTTT. Residues: CSVDGLAGDSTDTQYF.

The sample holds one count of this clone. The chain combines TRBV5-1 with TRBJ1-2; tentatively, D is TRBD1 (5 bases). Germline CDR1 SGHRS, CDR2 YFSETQ. The CDR3 sequence is 14 residues long. V was pared by 8 bases and J by 0 bases, with 14 bases between. CDR3 in DNA: TGCGCCAGTACCCGCGGGGGAACTAACTATGGCTACACCTTC. It codes for CASTRGGTNYGYTF.

V is TRBV5-1 and J is TRBJ2-3; the D is unclear. This CDR3 contains 14 residues. Trimming removed 0 bases at V and 7 bases at J, with 12 bases between. Germline CDR1 SGHRS, CDR2 YFSETQ. DNA for the CDR3: TGCGCCAGCAGCTTGGACCAGGTGGGTTATACGCAGTATTTT. Encoded protein: CASSLDQVGYTQYF.

J is TRBJ2-1 and V is TRBV4-1; 13 bases match TRBD2. The V gene's germline CDR1 is MGHRA and CDR2 YSYEKL. CDR3 size: 18 residues. V shed 1 base and J 4 bases; nucleotides not matched to a gene: 7. The CDR3 here is CASSQGLAGGVKYNEQFF. The CDR3 nucleotides are TGCGCCAGCAGCCAAGGACTAGCGGGAGGAGTTAAGTACAATGAGCAGTTCTTC.

The CDR3 loop is CASSLAGTTNTGELFF. CDR3 nucleotide sequence: TGTGCCAGCAGCTTAGCTGGGACAACGAACACCGGGGAGCTGTTTTTT. The chain uses TRBV7-2 and TRBJ2-2; D may be TRBD1 (6 bases). Per germline, CDR1 SGHTA and CDR2 FQGNSA. This CDR3 comprises 16 residues. The V and J ends lost 0 bases and 0 bases respectively, with 8 bases between them.